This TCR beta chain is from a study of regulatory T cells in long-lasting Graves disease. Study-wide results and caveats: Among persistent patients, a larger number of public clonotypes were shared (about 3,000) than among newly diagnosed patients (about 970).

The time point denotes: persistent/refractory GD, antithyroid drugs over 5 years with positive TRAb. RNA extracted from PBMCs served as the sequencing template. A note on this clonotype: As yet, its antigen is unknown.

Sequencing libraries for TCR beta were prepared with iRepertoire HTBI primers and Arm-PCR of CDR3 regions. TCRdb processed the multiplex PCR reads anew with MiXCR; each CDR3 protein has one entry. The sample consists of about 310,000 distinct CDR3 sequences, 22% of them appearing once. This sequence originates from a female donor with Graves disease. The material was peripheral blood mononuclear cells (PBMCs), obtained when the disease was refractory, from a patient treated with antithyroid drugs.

The CDR3 here is CASSLADNTGELFF. The DNA for the CDR3 is TGTGCCAGCAGTCTAGCGGATAACACCGGGGAGCTGTTTTTT. The chain combines TRBV27 with TRBJ2-2, with 7 positions matching TRBD2. Germline V lookup: CDR1 MNHEY, CDR2 SMNVEV (reference sequence). V shed 5 bases, J shed 2 bases, and the junction held 2 bases outside the gene matches. There are 14 residues in the CDR3.